Listed below are T cell receptor beta chains from one sample, sequenced in a study of blood T cell repertoires in COVID-19. Only in-frame clones appear in the TCRdb table, and some are missing; sequencing was by immunoSEQ multiplex PCR. Of about 29,000 clones in the sample, about 89% were seen once. Sequences were obtained from peripheral blood. These receptors all stem from a man between 65 and 85 years old with active COVID-19. The CDR3 runs from the conserved cysteine through the conserved F or W. The D gene is left open where the match is weak. Size values are once, few and many counts, or a class for expanded clones, and some rows have none.

>.|.|TRBJ1-2|TRBV4-3|14
TGCGCCAGCAGCCAGGCGGCGGAGCTCTATGGCTACACCTTC
CASSQAAELYGYTF
>.|TRBD2|TRBJ2-5|TRBV5-1|15
TGCGCCAGCAGCTTCTCAGCGGGGGAGGAAGAGACCCAGTACTTC
CASSFSAGEEETQYF
>.|.|TRBJ2-1|TRBV9|16
TGTGCCAGCAGCGTAGAGGACAAAACCAACGGCGATGAGCAGTTCTTC
CASSVEDKTNGDEQFF
>.|.|TRBJ1-2|TRBV21-1|18
TGTGCCAGCAGCACACGCAAGGCGGGGGACATAATACACTATGGCTACACCTTC
CASSTRKAGDIIHYGYTF
>.|.|TRBJ1-2|TRBV5-6|14
TGTGCCAGCAGGGAGATATGGGGCGCGGATGGCTACACCTTC
CASREIWGADGYTF
>.|TRBD1|TRBJ2-3|TRBV24-1|16
TGTGCCACCAGTGTCGCCGGGACAGTAAGCACAGATACGCAGTATTTT
CATSVAGTVSTDTQYF
>.|.|TRBJ2-1|TRBV19|13
TGTGCCAGTAGCAATCAGGGAAGCAATGAGCAGTTCTTC
CASSNQGSNEQFF
>.|.|TRBJ1-1|TRBV3-1/TRBV3-2|13
TGTGCCAGCAGCCATTTTTCCGACAGCGAAGCTTTCTTT
CASSHFSDSEAFF
>.|.|TRBJ2-1|TRBV12-3/TRBV12-4|12
TGTGCCAGCAGGCGGGATGCTGGTGAGCAGTTCTTC
CASRRDAGEQFF
>.|.|TRBJ1-2|TRBV5-1|13
TGCGCCAGCAGCTTTGCAGGGGATCATGGCTACACCTTC
CASSFAGDHGYTF
>few|TRBD1|TRBJ1-4|TRBV9|15
TGTGCCAGCAGCCCCCGAAACAGGGGGGACGAAAAACTGTTTTTT
CASSPRNRGDEKLFF
>.|TRBD1|TRBJ1-2|TRBV4-3|18
TGCGCCAGCAGCCAAGATCCTCGGGCCATACAGGGGAACTATGGCTACACCTTC
CASSQDPRAIQGNYGYTF